Below are 24 T cell receptor beta chains sequenced from a single sample in a study of blood T cell repertoires in COVID-19. Clones were read by immunoSEQ multiplex PCR, and TCRdb kept only the in-frame ones, dropping some. Among 150,000 to 170,000 clones listed, 70% to 90% were seen once. The sequenced sample was peripheral blood. The receptors were gathered from a woman aged 55-69 years with COVID-19, enrolled during active disease.

This clone was recorded only once. The chain couples TRBV11-2 to TRBJ2-2; perhaps TRBD2 as D (6 bases). Germline V lookup: CDR1 SGHAT, CDR2 FQNNGV. Trimming stripped 1 base from V and 4 bases from J, with 19 bases between. There are 18 residues in the CDR3. The CDR3 coding sequence is TGTGCCAGCAGCTTAGTGGTGGGAGGCCTTTCTTTCACCGGGGAGCTGTTTTTT. It encodes CASSLVVGGLSFTGELFF. The entire variable domain, with the rest obtained from reference TRBV11-2 and TRBJ2-2, is as follows: EAGVAQSPRYKIIEKRQSVAFWCNPISGHATLYWYQQILGQGPKLLIQFQNNGVVDDSQLPKDRFSAERLKGVDSTLKIQPAKLEDSAVYLCASSLVVGGLSFTGELFFGEGSRLTVL.

The chain has TRBV19 and TRBJ1-1, with D uncertain. V was shortened by 3 bases and J by 0 bases, with 8 bases between the two germline ends. The CDR3 runs 14 residues. The germline gives CDR1 LNHDA, CDR2 SQIVND (reference sequence). CDR3 amino acids: CASSMVALNTEAFF. The CDR3 DNA follows: TGTGCCAGTAGTATGGTGGCCTTGAACACTGAAGCTTTCTTT.

This chain connects TRBV5-1 to TRBJ2-7; D may be TRBD1 (6 bases). Germline assignment: CDR1 SGHRS and CDR2 YFSETQ. Trimming stripped 3 bases from V and 1 base from J, with 11 bases between. CDR3 length: 14 residues. CDR3 in amino acids: CASSSGHLSYEQYF. CDR3 bases: TGCGCCAGCAGCTCGGGACATTTGTCCTACGAGCAGTACTTC.

The V call is TRBV9, the J call TRBJ1-5; maybe TRBD1 (6 bases). Looked up from germline, CDR1 is SGDLS and CDR2 is YYNGEE. The CDR3 consists of 18 residues. V lost 4 bases, J lost 0 bases, and 20 bases lay in between. For the CDR3, the DNA is TGTGCCAGCAGCTCCCGGGACACCTTCTTTTTTAGCAATCAGCCCCAGCATTTT. Protein: CASSSRDTFFFSNQPQHF.

This clone was observed a few times. This chain links TRBV9 with TRBJ1-5; the match to TRBD1 covers 7 bases. The CDR3 has 15 amino acids. The germline V gene encodes CDR1 SGDLS and CDR2 YYNGEE. The V and J ends lost 3 bases and 3 bases, in that order; junction bases with no gene match: 6. This CDR3 is CASSAGQFLNQPQHF. Here the CDR3 DNA reads TGTGCCAGCAGCGCGGGACAGTTTCTCAATCAGCCCCAGCATTTT.

This clone showed up just once. This rearrangement joins TRBV5-4 to TRBJ1-4; 8 bases are shared with TRBD1. Germline CDR1 is SGHNT and CDR2 is YYREEE (reference sequence). The CDR3 length is 14 residues. V was pared by 2 bases and J by 6 bases, with 3 bases of the junction left unmatched. CDR3 sequence (DNA): TGTGCCAGCAGCTTTTCAGGGGGCGATGAAAAACTGTTTTTT. This translates into CASSFSGGDEKLFF.

The CDR3 protein is CASSVAGPRANEQFF. For the CDR3, the DNA is TGTGCCAGCAGTGTAGCGGGCCCGCGGGCCAATGAGCAGTTCTTC. The rearrangement uses TRBV2 and TRBJ2-1; 7 bases are shared with TRBD2. The V segment lost 4 bases and the J segment 6 bases; nucleotides outside the gene matches: 9. Per germline, CDR1 SNHLY and CDR2 FYNNEI. The CDR3 is 15 amino acids.

V and J are TRBV19 and TRBJ1-2; D call uncertain. The germline gives CDR1 LNHDA, CDR2 SQIVND (reference sequence). The V end lost 1 base, the J end lost 4 bases, and 7 bases lay between the germline ends. This CDR3 spans 13 amino acids. This chain's CDR3 is CASSIVSRYGYTF. The CDR3 nucleotides read TGTGCCAGTAGTATAGTATCCCGCTATGGCTACACCTTC.

This clone has at least ten counts. The chain employs TRBV28 and TRBJ1-2, with TRBD1 as a possible D gene (5 bases). V was pared by 5 bases and J by 0 bases, with 10 bases between. The CDR3 covers 14 residues. Germline CDR1 is MDHEN and CDR2 is SYDVKM. The DNA of the CDR3 is TGTGCCAGCAGTCCGGGGGGGTCTAACTATGGCTACACCTTC. This gives the protein CASSPGGSNYGYTF.

This clone was detected once. This chain's CDR3 is CASIPGQGGQPQHF. CDR3 nucleotide sequence: TGTGCCAGCATCCCCGGCCAGGGTGGGCAGCCCCAGCATTTT. The V gene is TRBV6-6, the J gene TRBJ1-5, with D possibly matching TRBD1 (5 bases). CDR3 length equals 14 residues. Trimming took off 7 bases at V and 7 bases at J, with 17 bases between the two ends. The germline V gene encodes CDR1 MNHNY and CDR2 SVGAGI (reference sequence).

The rearrangement joins TRBV5-6 to TRBJ1-4; a weak D match, TRBD1 (6 bases). The V end was cut by 3 bases, the J end by 8 bases, with 20 bases between. The V gene's germline CDR1 is SGHDT and CDR2 YYEEEE. CDR3 length: 16 amino acids. CDR3: CASSCYHRVCEEKLFF. Written as DNA, the CDR3 is TGTGCCAGCAGCTGCTACCACAGGGTATGTGAAGAAAAACTGTTTTTT. The variable domain in full, with the rest retrieved from reference TRBV5-6 and TRBJ1-4, is DAGVTQSPTHLIKTRGQQVTLRCSPKSGHDTVSWYQQALGQGPQFIFQYYEEEERQRGNFPDRFSGHQFPNYSSELNVNALLLGDSALYLCASSCYHRVCEEKLFFGSGTQLSVL.

This clone was recorded once. The genes are TRBV5-6 and TRBJ2-1, with 7 bases aligning to TRBD1. Trimming took 7 bases from V and 0 from J; bases not matched to a gene: 7. The germline CDR1 and CDR2 sequences are SGHDT and YYEEEE. There are 15 residues in the CDR3. The CDR3 DNA reads as TGTGCCAGCCACCCGACAGGGAGCTCCTACAATGAGCAGTTCTTC. It codes for CASHPTGSSYNEQFF.

This chain's CDR3 is CSASPQADTQYF. DNA of the CDR3: TGCAGTGCTAGTCCCCAGGCAGATACGCAGTATTTT. V gene TRBV20-1 combines with J gene TRBJ2-3; no reliable D call. Germline CDR1 is DFQATT and CDR2 is SNEGSKA (reference sequence). The CDR3 is 12 residues long. The V and J ends lost 3 bases and 4 bases respectively, with 8 bases between them.

The rearrangement links TRBV18 to TRBJ2-5, with 9 bases lining up with TRBD1. The V and J ends lost 6 bases and 5 bases, in that order; junction bases with no gene match: 10. Germline CDR1 reads KGHSH; CDR2 reads LQKENI. This CDR3 comprises 15 residues. CDR3 in DNA: TGTGCCAGCTCCCCGGGACAGGGATGGGAGGAGACCCAGTACTTC. Protein product: CASSPGQGWEETQYF. Full variable domain (outside the CDR3, taken from reference TRBV18 and TRBJ2-5): NAGVMQNPRHLVRRRGQEARLRCSPMKGHSHVYWYRQLPEEGLKFMVYLQKENIIDESGMPKERFSAEFPKEGPSILRIQQVVRGDSAAYFCASSPGQGWEETQYFGPGTRLLVL.

The chain carries TRBV3-1 (or the pseudogene TRBV3-2) and TRBJ2-7; 7 nucleotides agree with TRBD1. Trimming took 0 bases from V and 2 from J; bases not matched to a gene: 4. The CDR3 is made up of 15 amino acids. CDR1 is LGHDT and CDR2 is YNNKEL in the germline V gene (reference sequence). Written as DNA, the CDR3 is TGTGCCAGCAGCCAAGATGACAGGGTCCCCTACGAGCAGTACTTC. It translates to CASSQDDRVPYEQYF.

CDR3 coding DNA: TGTGCCAGCAGCACCCAGGGGGCGCGGGAAGCTTTCTTT. This encodes CASSTQGAREAFF. The rearrangement uses TRBV12-3 or TRBV12-4 and TRBJ1-1; 8 bases agree with TRBD1. V lost 6 bases and J lost 8; bases outside the gene matches: 8. This CDR3 contains 13 residues.

The chain has TRBV6-1 and TRBJ1-2; D gene unclear. V gave up 5 bases and J gave up 0 bases, with 10 bases separating them. This CDR3 region has 14 residues. Germline-derived CDR1 and CDR2 are MNHNS and SASEGT. CDR3: CASSSSEANYGYTF. CDR3 nucleotides: TGTGCCAGCAGTTCATCGGAGGCTAACTATGGCTACACCTTC.

This clone was observed a handful of times. This chain connects TRBV9 to TRBJ2-3; 11 nucleotides align to TRBD2. The CDR3 length is 18 residues. CDR1 is SGDLS, CDR2 YYNGEE, per germline. V trimming: 4 bases; J trimming: 1 base; junction bases outside the gene matches: 11. CDR3 nucleotide sequence: TGTGCCAGCAGCCCGACTTCATCTAGCGGGGGGCGCACAGATACGCAGTATTTT. Its protein is CASSPTSSSGGRTDTQYF.

This rearrangement joins TRBV6-5 to TRBJ1-3; D uncertain. CDR3 length equals 13 residues. Trimming cost V 0 bases and J 7 bases, with 7 bases left between them. Germline-derived CDR1 and CDR2 are MNHEY and SVGAGI. The CDR3 reads CASSYSGGNTIYF. CDR3 coding DNA: TGTGCCAGCAGTTACTCAGGAGGGAACACCATATATTTT.

The chain couples TRBV10-2 to TRBJ1-3; TRBD1 is a possible D gene (5 bases). Germline lookup yields CDR1 WSHSY and CDR2 SAAADI. The CDR3 has 14 amino acids. V was shortened by 3 bases and J by 1 base, with 7 bases between the two germline ends. CDR3 DNA: TGCGCCAGCAGTGAAGGGGTATCTGGAAACACCATATATTTT. Residues: CASSEGVSGNTIYF.

The CDR3 loop is CASLPLGVNNSPLHF. In nucleotides, the CDR3 is TGTGCCAGCTTGCCTCTAGGGGTGAATAATTCACCCCTCCACTTT. V usage is TRBV6-5 and J usage is TRBJ1-6, with D maybe TRBD1 (5 bases). CDR1 is MNHEY, CDR2 SVGAGI, per germline. The CDR3 runs to 15 residues. V was clipped by 8 bases and J by 5 bases, with 16 bases between them.

The V gene is TRBV6-5, the J gene TRBJ1-6; 9 nucleotides agree with TRBD1. CDR1 is MNHEY and CDR2 is SVGAGI in the germline V gene. V was pared by 5 bases and J by 11 bases, with 7 bases of the junction left unmatched. The CDR3 sequence is 14 residues long. DNA of the CDR3: TGTGCCAGCAGTACAGGGGGCGCAGGGACACCCCTCCACTTT. It translates to CASSTGGAGTPLHF.

The chain carries TRBV6-5 and TRBJ2-5, with TRBD2 matching 9 bases. V lost 6 bases, J lost 5 bases, and 10 bases stayed unmatched. CDR3 length: 15 residues. Germline loops: CDR1 MNHEY, CDR2 SVGAGI. The CDR3 region has the DNA TGTGCCAGCAGCCTAGCGGGATCGTACTTGGAGACCCAGTACTTC. It is translated as CASSLAGSYLETQYF.

The CDR3 is CASSQGYNGYTF. The DNA for the CDR3 is TGTGCCAGCAGTCAGGGGTACAATGGCTACACCTTC. The chain carries TRBV6-5 and TRBJ1-2; tentatively, D is TRBD1 (6 bases). The V end was cut by 5 bases, the J end by 6 bases, with 10 bases between. Per germline, CDR1 MNHEY and CDR2 SVGAGI. This CDR3 is 12 amino acids long.